Each of the 8 T cell receptor beta chains below was sequenced from the same sample in a study of T cell repertoires in cytomegalovirus infection. TCRdb fed the reads into MiXCR, producing one record per CDR3 protein. The top ten hold 10% to 15% of the sample, which has 700,000 to 900,000 distinct CDR3 sequences, just under 30% seen once. No antigen has been identified for these receptors. The sample here was cultured CD8+ T cells from PBMCs, taken from culture after CMV antigen stimulation. The receptors come from a human donor in good health (CMV status not recorded). Some clones in this sample may be carry-over from other donors' samples.

A few counts support this clonotype. The J gene is TRBJ2-2, the V gene TRBV7-8; D is ambiguous. Germline V CDR1 and CDR2: SGHVS, FQNEAQ. The CDR3 has 15 residues. The germline V and J ends were trimmed by 4 bases and 3 bases, with 12 bases remaining between them. The CDR3 is CASSYRDMYTGELFF. DNA of the CDR3: TGTGCCAGCAGCTACCGAGATATGTACACCGGGGAGCTGTTTTTT.

The chain has TRBV6-5 and TRBJ2-1; maybe TRBD1 (6 bases). This CDR3 is built from 14 residues. With 0 bases removed from V and 5 bases from J, the gap between germline ends came to 8 bases. The germline gives CDR1 MNHEY, CDR2 SVGAGI. The chain's CDR3 is CASSYSGGHNEQFF. The CDR3 DNA sequence: TGTGCCAGCAGTTACTCAGGGGGTCACAATGAGCAGTTCTTC.

The table lists this clonotype with many counts. This rearrangement joins TRBV4-2 to TRBJ2-2; the D gene is possibly TRBD2 (6 bases). Trimming left V 4 bases short and J 3 bases short, with 12 bases between. Germline CDR1 and CDR2: LGHNA and YNFKEQ. The CDR3 sequence is 15 residues long. CDR3 in amino acids: CASSLATGDTGELFF. The DNA of the CDR3 is TGTGCCAGCAGCCTAGCGACGGGGGACACCGGGGAGCTGTTTTTT.

This clonotype was found a few times. The chain employs TRBV27 and TRBJ2-1; TRBD2 matches at 8 bases. The germline gives CDR1 MNHEY, CDR2 SMNVEV (reference sequence). This CDR3 has 16 residues. V was pared by 3 bases and J by 7 bases, with 11 bases of the junction left unmatched. For the CDR3, the DNA is TGTGCCAGCAGTTTTGGAACGAGCGGGGGTATAAATGAGCAGTTCTTC. Its protein product is CASSFGTSGGINEQFF.

This clonotype showed up many times. This chain links TRBV20-1 with TRBJ2-1; possibly TRBD2 for D (6 bases). This CDR3 comprises 18 residues. Germline CDR1 and CDR2: DFQATT and SNEGSKA (reference sequence). Between the trimmed V and J ends, which lost 0 bases and 1 base, there was a span of 19 bases. The CDR3 is CSARDVAGLGRSYNEQFF. The CDR3, as DNA: TGCAGTGCTAGAGATGTAGCAGGGCTGGGGAGGTCCTACAATGAGCAGTTCTTC.

In regard to this clonotype: Given a much more abundant clone one base away, this may be a read error. J is TRBJ2-1 and V is TRBV7-6, with 7 bases lining up with TRBD1. This CDR3 contains 14 residues. Per the germline V gene, CDR1 is SGHVS and CDR2 is FNYEAQ. The CDR3 loop reads CASSLGTDYNGQFF. The CDR3 nucleotides read TGTGCCAGCAGCCTAGGGACAGACTACAATGGGCAGTTCTTC.

The chain links TRBV12-3 or TRBV12-4 to TRBJ2-2; no clear D. Trimming left V 6 bases short and J 11 bases short, with 10 bases between. The CDR3 extends over 11 amino acids. CDR3 sequence reads: CASSRGRELFF. In DNA form, the CDR3 reads TGTGCCAGCAGCCGAGGACGAGAGCTGTTTTTT.

Comment on this clonotype: At one boundary the junction diverges from the germline segment, which might be a read error. The V gene is TRBV15, the J gene TRBJ2-3; TRBD2 aligns across 9 bases. This CDR3 spans 17 amino acids. CDR1 and CDR2 (germline): LNHNV, YYDKDF (reference sequence). CDR3 sequence: CATSREGGGVAMDTQNF. CDR3 bases: TGTGCCACCAGCAGAGAGGGCGGGGGGGTTGCCATGGATACGCAGAATTTT. Drawing the rest from reference TRBV15 and TRBJ2-3, the complete variable domain is DAMVIQNPRYQVTQFGKPVTLSCSQTLNHNVMYWYQQKSSQAPKLLFHYYDKDFNNEADTPDNFQSRRPNTSFCFLDIRSPGLGDTAMYLCATSREGGGVAMDTQNFGPGTRLTVL.